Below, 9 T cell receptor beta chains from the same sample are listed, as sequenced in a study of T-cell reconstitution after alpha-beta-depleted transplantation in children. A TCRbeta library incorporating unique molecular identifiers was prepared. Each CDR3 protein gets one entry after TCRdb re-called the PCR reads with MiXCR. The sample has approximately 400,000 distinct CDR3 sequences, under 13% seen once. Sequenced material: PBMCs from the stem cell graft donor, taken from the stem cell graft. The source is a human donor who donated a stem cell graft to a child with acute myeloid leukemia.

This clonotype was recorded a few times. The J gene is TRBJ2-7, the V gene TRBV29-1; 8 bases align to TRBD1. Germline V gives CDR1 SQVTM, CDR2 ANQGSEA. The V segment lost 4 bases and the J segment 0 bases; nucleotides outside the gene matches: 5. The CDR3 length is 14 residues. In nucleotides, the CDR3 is TGCAGCGTTGGTGCAGGGGGCATCTCCTACGAGCAGTACTTC. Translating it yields CSVGAGGISYEQYF.

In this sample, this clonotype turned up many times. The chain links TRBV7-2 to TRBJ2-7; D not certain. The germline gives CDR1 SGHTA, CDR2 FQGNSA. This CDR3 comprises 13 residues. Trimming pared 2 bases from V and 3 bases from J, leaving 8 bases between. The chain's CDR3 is CASSLWHSYEQYV. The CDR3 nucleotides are TGTGCCAGCAGCTTATGGCACAGCTACGAGCAGTACGTC.

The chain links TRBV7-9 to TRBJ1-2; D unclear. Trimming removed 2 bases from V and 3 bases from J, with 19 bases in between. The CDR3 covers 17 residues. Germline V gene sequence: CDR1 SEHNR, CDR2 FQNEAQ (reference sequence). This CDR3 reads CASSLLPLDGRDYGYTF. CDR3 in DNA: TGTGCCAGCAGCTTATTACCTCTTGATGGGCGAGACTATGGCTACACCTTC.

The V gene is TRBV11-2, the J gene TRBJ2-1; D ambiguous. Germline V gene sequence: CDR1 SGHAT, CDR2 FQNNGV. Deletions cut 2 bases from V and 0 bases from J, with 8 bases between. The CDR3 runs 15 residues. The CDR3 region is CASSLWASSYNEQFF. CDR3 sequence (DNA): TGTGCCAGCAGCTTATGGGCGAGCTCCTACAATGAGCAGTTCTTC. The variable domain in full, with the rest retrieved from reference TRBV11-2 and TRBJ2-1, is EAGVAQSPRYKIIEKRQSVAFWCNPISGHATLYWYQQILGQGPKLLIQFQNNGVVDDSQLPKDRFSAERLKGVDSTLKIQPAKLEDSAVYLCASSLWASSYNEQFFGPGTRLTVL.

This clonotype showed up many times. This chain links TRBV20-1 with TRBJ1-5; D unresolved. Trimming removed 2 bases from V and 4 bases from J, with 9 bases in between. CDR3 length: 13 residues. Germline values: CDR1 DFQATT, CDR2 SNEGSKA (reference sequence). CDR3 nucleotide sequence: TGCAGTGCTAGACCCCGGGGTAATCAGCCCCAGCATTTT. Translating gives CSARPRGNQPQHF.

The CDR3 coding sequence is TGTGCCAGCAGCGTGAACGGGGGCGGCACAGATACGCAGTATTTT. This translates into CASSVNGGGTDTQYF. J is TRBJ2-3 and V is TRBV5-6, with D tentatively TRBD1 or TRBD2 (6 bases each). CDR1 SGHDT and CDR2 YYEEEE come from the germline V gene. This CDR3 region has 15 residues. The ends were cut back, 4 bases at V and 1 base at J, with 13 bases in the middle.

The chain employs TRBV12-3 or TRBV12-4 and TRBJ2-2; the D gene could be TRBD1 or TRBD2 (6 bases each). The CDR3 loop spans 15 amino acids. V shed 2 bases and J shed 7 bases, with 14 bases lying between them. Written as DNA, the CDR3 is TGTGCCAGCAGTTTAATGGGGGGCGCGGACGGGGAGCTGTTTTTT. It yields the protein CASSLMGGADGELFF.

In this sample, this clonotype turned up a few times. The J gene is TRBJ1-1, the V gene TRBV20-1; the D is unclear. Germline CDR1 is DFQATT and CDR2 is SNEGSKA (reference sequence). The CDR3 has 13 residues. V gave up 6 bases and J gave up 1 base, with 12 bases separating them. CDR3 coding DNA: TGCAGTGCCCTTCGCGACGGGAACACTGAAGCTTTCTTT. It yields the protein CSALRDGNTEAFF.

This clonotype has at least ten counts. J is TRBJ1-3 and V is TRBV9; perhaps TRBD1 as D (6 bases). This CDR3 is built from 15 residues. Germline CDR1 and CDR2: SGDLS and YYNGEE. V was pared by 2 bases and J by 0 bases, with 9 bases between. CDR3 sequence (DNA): TGTGCCAGCAGCGTCATGGACAGCTCTGGAAACACCATATATTTT. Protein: CASSVMDSSGNTIYF.